Here is one TCR beta chain with its context. The clone's antigen remains unknown. It has no much larger one-base neighbor in the sample; base qualities were not kept. The immunoSEQ Assay, a bias-controlled multiplex PCR, was used to amplify TCRbeta CDR3 regions from genomic DNA. In the paper's pipeline: Within the assay, amplification of reference gene primers was used to estimate how many nucleated cells each sample contained. To quantify the absolute abundance of each unique TCRbeta CDR3 rearrangement, sequence reads were collapsed and filtered. For each sample, productive Simpson clonality was calculated by taking the square root of Simpson's diversity index across productive rearrangements. The clones in this table, taken by TCRdb from immuneACCESS, are in-frame only. Not every clone is retained; where verified, under half of the shortfall comes from an unresolved V gene, and the cause of the rest is unknown. That table supplies the V and J calls and clone size; D and trimming were determined from the DNA. Counted in this sample were approximately 190,000 clones; approximately 80% of them appeared once. The ten top clones hold around 21% of the sample.

The collaborating institutions used their own protocols to collect whole blood in K2EDTA tubes. For TCRbeta analysis, collaborator samples were shipped as frozen whole blood, as isolated PBMCs, or as DNA extracted from either sample type. This record belongs to a study of blood T cell repertoires in COVID-19 (TCRdb year 2020). As for the study more broadly: Samples from collaborators originated in the United States, Italy and Spain and spanned both the acute and convalescent phases of COVID-19. The material from the prospective study consisted of cDNA or gDNA derived from T cells, B-cell-depleted T cells, or PBMCs. The dataset comprised deeply sampled blood TCRbeta repertoires from subjects exposed to, actively infected with, or recovered from COVID-19. The repertoires were released in a freely available public database meant as a resource for research on the immune response to SARS-CoV-2. The samples were drawn from two sources: the first 160 participants of the ongoing ImmuneRACE study, and over 950 subjects contributed by 6 global collaborators. A de-identified subject ID, COVID-19 status, age in years and sex were almost always included in the sample metadata. Where available, HLA class I and class II types were obtained from metadata supplied by the sample provider rather than from assay-based typing.

Summary of the overall study and its limitations: How much clinical and demographic metadata was included differed by source and by participant, and the metadata was provided uncurated.

The sequenced sample was peripheral blood. This TCR was sampled from a human donor in a cohort sampled during active COVID-19.

In nucleotide form, the sequence is TGTGCCAGTAGTAAAAGGAACACGGGACAGGTGGGCGAGCAGTACTTC. It codes for CASSKRNTGQVGEQYF. This chain is built from TRBV19 and TRBJ2-7, with TRBD1 matching 8 junction bases. From the germline V gene (reference sequence), CDR1 is LNHDA and CDR2 is SQIVND. Including the terminal cysteine and phenylalanine, the CDR3 comprises 16 residues. Only the CDR3 part of the read is kept: 48 bases, read in frame from the first base. Trimming accounts for 4 bases at V and 6 bases at J, while the number of junction bases matched to no gene is 14.